The clone carrying this T cell receptor beta chain was seen at least ten times. Its antigen is not known. This entry comes from a study of neurological immune-mediated disorders. General study points: One related-CDR3 cluster, found by phylogenetic grouping, held repertoires of 18 of 34 multiple sclerosis patients and is a possible signature. Neither clinical nor MRI features were found to be associated with the multiple sclerosis repertoire cluster.

The cDNA came from 5'RACE, which used 10-nucleotide random UMIs. TCRdb fed the 5' RACE reads into MiXCR, producing one record per CDR3 protein. The sample yields approximately 80,000 distinct CDR3 sequences, about 4% seen once. The sample's time point: longitudinal time-point 3. Germline CDR1 SGHVS, CDR2 FQNEAQ. This CDR3 spans 16 amino acids. Trimming stripped 4 bases from V and 5 bases from J, with 20 bases between. Specimen: PBMCs. The chain combines TRBV7-8 with TRBJ2-5; weak D call: TRBD2 (6 bases). This clonotype was sampled from a woman between 55 and 75 years old with multiple sclerosis. CDR3 in DNA: TGTGCCAGCAGCTCGAGCGGGCCCCGCGAAACTGAGACCCAGTACTTC. This codes for CASSSSGPRETETQYF. The full variable domain, with the rest looked up from reference TRBV7-8 and TRBJ2-5, is GAGVSQSPRYKVAKRGQDVALRCDPISGHVSLFWYQQALGQGPEFLTYFQNEAQLDKSGLPSDRFFAERPEGSVSTLKIQRTQQEDSAVYLCASSSSGPRETETQYFGPGTRLLVL.